This TCR beta chain was profiled in a study of T cell responses to AZD1222 COVID-19 vaccine. This CDR3 comprises 13 residues. Trimming removed 7 bases from V and 0 bases from J, with 10 bases in between. CDR1 SQVTM and CDR2 ANQGSEA come from the germline V gene. Profiled with immunoSEQ multiplex PCR; TCRdb holds only in-frame clones, not every one. The data contain about 150,000 clones, approximately 87% of them singletons. Whole-study results and caveats: Repertoires were collected only later (after the peak T cell response had occurred). Nearly half of unique spike-specific TCRs reportedly avoided B.1.351 and B.1.1.7 mutated regions. Rises in breadth and depth of Spike-specific TCRs came after two AZD1222 doses. Clonal diversity was possibly underestimated, and white British individuals and females predominated among donors.

On this clone itself: What it recognizes is unknown.

This chain joins TRBV29-1 and TRBJ1-3; weak D call: TRBD1 (5 bases). Material: peripheral blood, obtained on day 0 of MenACWY control vaccination. The receptor's source is an adult in good health. CDR3 sequence reads: CSARQSSGNTIYF. In DNA, the CDR3 is TGCAGCGCCAGACAGAGCTCTGGAAACACCATATATTTT.